These 10 T cell receptor beta chains were all obtained from the same sample, sequenced in a study of response to subunit inactivated influenza vaccine (dated by TCRdb to the late 2010s). The library was produced with RT-PCR. The sequencer was an Illumina HiSeq 2500. The public sequencing data were trimmed at Q25 with fastp and processed into clonotypes with MiXCR by TCRdb, which kept only in-frame beta chains. A single entry per CDR3 protein holds the most common genes and DNA from its merged rows. This sample lists 800,000 or so distinct CDR3 sequences; around 20% were detected once. Roughly 10% of the sample goes to the ten largest clones. The input for sequencing was PBMCs from blood, taken around 5 days after vaccination. These receptors came from a man in his fifties or sixties who received an inactivated influenza vaccine. Donor details come from another sample of the same person, matched by shared clones.

The chain carries TRBV6-5 and TRBJ1-2; tentatively, D is TRBD1 (6 bases). The CDR3 is 15 residues long. CDR1 is MNHEY, CDR2 SVGAGI, per germline. Trimming took 2 bases from V and 7 from J, leaving 17 bases between them. The CDR3 DNA is TGTGCCAGCAGTTACGATGGTCTGGGGGCCTCTGGCTACACCTTC. Amino acids: CASSYDGLGASGYTF.

This clonotype was counted ten times or more. V usage is TRBV12-3 or TRBV12-4 and J usage is TRBJ2-1, with D hard to call. The CDR3 contains 10 residues. V was pared by 6 bases and J by 7 bases, with 4 bases between. CDR3 sequence reads: CASSSNEQFF. The DNA of the CDR3 is TGTGCCAGCAGCTCAAATGAGCAGTTCTTC.

The rearrangement links TRBV10-3 to TRBJ2-7; TRBD1 matches at 9 bases. J gave up 4 bases and V 2 bases, and 3 bases lay outside the gene matches. This CDR3 spans 14 amino acids. Per the germline V gene, CDR1 is ENHRY and CDR2 is SYGVKD. CDR3 nucleotides: TGTGCCATCAGTGAGACCGGGACAGGGTACGAGCAGTACTTC. Residues: CAISETGTGYEQYF.

The V gene is TRBV28, the J gene TRBJ2-2; D is perhaps TRBD1 or TRBD2 (5 bases each). CDR1 and CDR2 from the germline V gene are MDHEN and SYDVKM. Trimming stripped 2 bases from V and 7 bases from J, with 14 bases between. CDR3 length: 15 residues. The CDR3 DNA reads TGTGCCAGCAGTTTACTATCCAGGGACGGCGGGGAGCTGTTTTTT. Translation: CASSLLSRDGGELFF.

This clonotype was found a few times. The chain carries TRBV20-1 and TRBJ2-1; no firm D call. There are 12 residues in the CDR3. V lost 0 bases, J lost 8 bases, and 8 bases lay in between. Germline CDR1 and CDR2: DFQATT and SNEGSKA (reference sequence). Here the CDR3 DNA reads TGCAGTGCTAGAGATTATCTTTATGAGCAGTTCTTC. Translated: CSARDYLYEQFF.

The rearrangement joins TRBV14 to TRBJ2-7; TRBD1 agrees at 7 bases. Germline V gene lookup returns CDR1 SGHDN and CDR2 FVKESK. V was pared by 2 bases and J by 6 bases, with 7 bases of the junction left unmatched. The CDR3 has 14 residues. CDR3 sequence reads: CASSQRQGWGEQYF. The CDR3 bases are TGTGCCAGCAGCCAACGACAGGGCTGGGGCGAGCAGTACTTC. Based on the CDR3 plus reference TRBV14 and TRBJ2-7, the full variable domain is EAGVTQFPSHSVIEKGQTVTLRCDPISGHDNLYWYRRVMGKEIKFLLHFVKESKQDESGMPNNRFLAERTGGTYSTLKVQPAELEDSGVYFCASSQRQGWGEQYFGPGTRLTVT.

This CDR3 reads CASSSREDYNEQFF. In DNA form, the CDR3 reads TGTGCCAGCAGCTCCCGAGAGGACTACAATGAGCAGTTCTTC. The gene calls are TRBV11-3 and TRBJ2-1, with D uncertain. Germline V gene lookup returns CDR1 SGHNT and CDR2 YENEEA. The CDR3 length is 14 residues. Trimming removed 4 bases from V and 3 bases from J, with 10 bases in between.

The chain carries TRBV28 and TRBJ2-5; TRBD2 might be the D (5 bases). The CDR3 is 15 residues long. CDR1 is MDHEN, CDR2 SYDVKM, per germline. Between the trimmed V and J ends, which lost 11 bases and 4 bases, there was a span of 23 bases. For the CDR3, the DNA is TGTGCCGCGGACGAGGGCTCGATATTTGGAGAGACCCAGTACTTC. This codes for CAADEGSIFGETQYF.

The CDR3 loop reads CASRASAGVYNEQFF. The CDR3 bases are TGTGCCAGCAGAGCCTCGGCGGGGGTGTACAATGAGCAGTTCTTC. The chain uses TRBV7-2 and TRBJ2-1; TRBD2 agrees at 7 bases. The V and J ends lost 6 bases and 4 bases, in that order; junction bases with no gene match: 9. The germline V gene encodes CDR1 SGHTA and CDR2 FQGNSA. This CDR3 spans 15 amino acids.

This clonotype was found a few times. V usage is TRBV7-2 and J usage is TRBJ2-3, with 8 bases identical to TRBD2. This CDR3 region has 16 residues. The germline gives CDR1 SGHTA, CDR2 FQGNSA. The J segment lost 4 bases and the V segment lost 1 base, leaving 7 bases of the junction unmatched. DNA of the CDR3: TGTGCCAGCAGCTTAGTGGGACTAGTAAGCCCAGATACGCAGTATTTT. It yields the protein CASSLVGLVSPDTQYF. The complete variable domain, with remaining parts taken from reference TRBV7-2 and TRBJ2-3, reads GAGVSQSPSNKVTEKGKDVELRCDPISGHTALYWYRQSLGQGLEFLIYFQGNSAPDKSGLPSDRFSAERTGGSVSTLTIQRTQQEDSAVYLCASSLVGLVSPDTQYFGPGTRLTVL.